The clone carrying this TCR beta chain was picked up many times. TCRdb re-derived calls from the 5' RACE reads in MiXCR, one entry per CDR3 protein. This table holds about 120,000 distinct CDR3 sequences, around 6.7% found once. This sample is drawn from a study of T cells after yellow fever vaccination. This CDR3 contains 17 residues. Trimming took 1 base from V and 1 from J, leaving 14 bases between them. CDR1 and CDR2 (germline): ENHRY, SYGVKD. V is TRBV10-3 and J is TRBJ1-5; D is unresolved. The specimen comprised CD4+ T cells sorted from PBMCs, sampled 35 to 50 days after the first yellow fever vaccination. The TCR originated in a man younger than 30 who received the YFV17D yellow fever vaccine. The CDR3 protein is CAISEYQLGGSNQPQHF. CDR3 bases: TGTGCCATCAGTGAGTATCAGTTAGGAGGAAGCAATCAGCCCCAGCATTTT.